Listed below are T cell receptor beta chains from one sample, sequenced in a study of cytomegalovirus exposure and HLA in healthy donors. Produced via immunoSEQ multiplex PCR; TCRdb's table is partial and in-frame only. This sample yields some 200,000 clones, of which roughly 73% are seen a single time; approximately 3.4% belongs to the top ten. Sequenced material: PBMCs. Receptor source: a female donor in good health and CMV-seronegative. CDR3s include the opening cysteine and the closing phenylalanine or tryptophan. Fields, in order: clone size, J gene, D gene, V gene, CDR3 DNA, CDR3 protein. D genes are given only for firm matches. Some rows mark clone size as missing; the rest say once, few, many or name a class of expanded clone.

-	TRBJ1-2	-	TRBV11-2	TGTGCCAGCAGCTTAGTCTCGGGGGACTATGGCTACACCTTC	CASSLVSGDYGYTF
-	TRBJ2-7	TRBD2	TRBV7-2	TGTGCCAGCAGCTTAAGCCCTAGCGGATCCTACGAGCAGTACTTC	CASSLSPSGSYEQYF
-	TRBJ1-5	-	TRBV6-6	TGTGCCAGCAGTTACTCGCAGGGGACTCAGCCCCAGCATTTT	CASSYSQGTQPQHF
-	TRBJ2-7	-	TRBV7-8	TGTGCCAGCAGCCTGCGACAGGCAGCCTACGAGCAGTACTTC	CASSLRQAAYEQYF
few	TRBJ2-1	-	TRBV7-3	TGTGCCAGCAGCTTAATGGCGGGTTCTTACAATGAGCAGTTCTTC	CASSLMAGSYNEQFF
-	TRBJ1-5	-	TRBV11-1	TGTGCCAGCAGCCCCAGGGGATCCAATCAGCCCCAGCATTTT	CASSPRGSNQPQHF
-	TRBJ2-2	TRBD2	TRBV5-1	TGCGCCAGCAGCTTGGCCCCACTAGCGGGCACCGGGGAGCTGTTTTTT	CASSLAPLAGTGELFF
-	TRBJ2-2	-	TRBV5-1	TGCGCCAGCAGCTTGGCCGCAGGGACCGGGGAGCTGTTTTTT	CASSLAAGTGELFF
-	TRBJ2-2	TRBD1	TRBV6-1	TGTGCCAGCAGTGAAGGTTCGGGACAGGGACGGTTTATCACCGGGGAGCTGTTTTTT	CASSEGSGQGRFITGELFF
-	TRBJ2-7	-	TRBV5-6	TGTGCCAGCAGCTTGGCCAGAACAGGGAACTCCTACGAGCAGTACTTC	CASSLARTGNSYEQYF
once	TRBJ2-7	-	TRBV29-1	TGCAGCGTTGACTCGGGGAACTCCTACGAGCAGTACTTC	CSVDSGNSYEQYF
-	TRBJ1-2	-	TRBV4-3	TGCGCCAGCAGCCAAGAAAGGGGAGGCTATGGCTACACCTTC	CASSQERGGYGYTF
-	TRBJ1-3	-	TRBV5-1	TGCGCCAGCTCCATAGAACTTGGAAACACCATATATTTT	CASSIELGNTIYF
few	TRBJ1-5	-	TRBV23-1	TGCGCCAGCAGTCTACCCGTCGGGGGCAATCAGCCCCAGCATTTT	CASSLPVGGNQPQHF
-	TRBJ2-3	-	TRBV19	TGTGCCAGTAGTATAGATCATGTTACGCAGTATTTT	CASSIDHVTQYF
-	TRBJ1-2	-	TRBV28	TGTGCCAGCAGTATCTCCAGGGATAGGATTGGCTACACCTTC	CASSISRDRIGYTF
-	TRBJ1-5	-	TRBV21-1	TGTGCCAGCAGCACAGGCAGCTATCAGCCCCAGCATTTT	CASSTGSYQPQHF
once	TRBJ2-5	-	TRBV5-1	TGCGCCAGCAGCTTAGACAGTCCCACCAGGGAGACCCAGTACTTC	CASSLDSPTRETQYF
-	TRBJ1-2	TRBD1	TRBV11-2	TGTGCCAGCAGCTTAGACAGGGGGTCAAGTATCAACACCTTC	CASSLDRGSSINTF
-	TRBJ2-7	-	TRBV7-2	TGTGCCAGCAGCTTAGGACACCCCTACGAGCAGTACTTC	CASSLGHPYEQYF
-	TRBJ1-2	TRBD1	TRBV2	TGTGCCGACAGGGGGTGGGATGGCTACACCTTC	CADRGWDGYTF
-	TRBJ2-7	-	TRBV5-1	TGCGCCAGCAGCTTCACACGGGACGAGCAGTACTTC	CASSFTRDEQYF